A single sample is the source of the 2 T cell receptor beta chains below, sequenced in a study of shared clonotypes between healthy human individuals. Some clones are missing from TCRdb's copy, which holds only in-frame ones; the method was immunoSEQ multiplex PCR. The sample has under 2,000,000 clones, roughly 94% seen once. Naive CD8 cells comprised CD45RO-negative, CCR7-positively selected cells, excluding terminally differentiated effector memory CD45RA+ cells. Sequenced input: naive CD8+ T cells sorted from blood. The receptors here all came from a young man in good health.

V usage is TRBV14 and J usage is TRBJ1-6; D is possibly TRBD1 (6 bases). V was trimmed by 6 bases and J by 9 bases, leaving 15 bases between them. The CDR3 runs to 14 residues. In germline, CDR1 is SGHDN, CDR2 FVKESK. The CDR3 reads CASRDTGWGSPLHF. The CDR3, as DNA: TGTGCCAGCAGGGATACAGGGTGGGGTTCACCCCTCCACTTT. Using reference TRBV14 and TRBJ1-6 for the parts outside the CDR3, the full variable domain is EAGVTQFPSHSVIEKGQTVTLRCDPISGHDNLYWYRRVMGKEIKFLLHFVKESKQDESGMPNNRFLAERTGGTYSTLKVQPAELEDSGVYFCASRDTGWGSPLHFGNGTRLTVT.

This chain links TRBV30 with TRBJ2-1, with 13 bases aligning to TRBD2. The CDR3 consists of 13 residues. From germline, CDR1 is GTSNPN and CDR2 SVGIG (reference sequence). The ends lost 7 bases at V and 7 bases at J; junction bases unmatched: 4. The CDR3 protein is CAYPTSGGNEQFF. The CDR3, as DNA: TGTGCCTACCCGACTAGCGGGGGGAATGAGCAGTTCTTC.